This T cell receptor beta chain was observed in a study of post-analysis software for immune sequencing data. Study overall: Multiple sclerosis in the patients followed relapsing-remitting, secondary progressive and progressive-relapsing courses.

As regards this clonotype: Antigen specificity is unknown.

CDR1 and CDR2 (germline): SGHAT, FQNNGV. V lost 3 bases to trimming and J lost 1 base, with 13 bases between them. CDR3 length equals 15 residues. Unique molecular identifiers were built into the TCR beta cDNA libraries. Out of 1 to 10 million T cells, roughly 0.5 million cDNA molecules were generated. From the PCR reads, TCRdb called clonotypes with MiXCR, one entry per CDR3 protein. The table shows under 650,000 distinct CDR3 sequences, with around 40% occurring only once. General study results and limits: F-measure co-clustering was strong for batch-matched samples. About 5 TRBV segments occurring more often in patients than controls included TRBV5-6, TRBV5-1 and TRBV20-1.

The material sequenced was blood. The genes are TRBV11-2 and TRBJ2-7; weak D call: TRBD1 (5 bases). The source is a girl aged 5 to 17 with multiple sclerosis. CDR3 nucleotides: TGTGCCAGCAGCTTTGGGGCTACCAATTCCTACGAGCAGTACTTC. Encoded protein: CASSFGATNSYEQYF.